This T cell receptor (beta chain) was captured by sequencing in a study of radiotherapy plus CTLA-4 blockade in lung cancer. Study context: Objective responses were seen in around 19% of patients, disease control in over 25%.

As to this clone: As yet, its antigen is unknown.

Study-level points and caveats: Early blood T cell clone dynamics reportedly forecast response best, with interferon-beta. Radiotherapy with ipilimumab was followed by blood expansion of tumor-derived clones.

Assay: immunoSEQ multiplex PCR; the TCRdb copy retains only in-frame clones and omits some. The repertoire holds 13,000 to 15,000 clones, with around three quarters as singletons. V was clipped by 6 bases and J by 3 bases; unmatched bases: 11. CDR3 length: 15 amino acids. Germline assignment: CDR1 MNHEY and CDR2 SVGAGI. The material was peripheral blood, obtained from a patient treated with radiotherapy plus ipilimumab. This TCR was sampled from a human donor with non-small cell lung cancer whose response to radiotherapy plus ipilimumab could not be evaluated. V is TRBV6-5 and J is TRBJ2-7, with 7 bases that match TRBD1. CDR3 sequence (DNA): TGTGCCAGCAGACCCCGGGACAGCAATGTCTACGAGCAGTACGTC. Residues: CASRPRDSNVYEQYV.